This T cell receptor (beta chain) was identified in a study of blood T cell repertoires in COVID-19. About the study: The analysed material was cDNA or gDNA that came from T cells, B-cell-depleted T cells, or PBMCs.

Trimming removed 4 bases at V and 6 bases at J, with 16 bases between. This CDR3 has 15 residues. Germline V gene lookup returns CDR1 LGHNA and CDR2 YSLEER. Original processing notes: Amplified reference gene primers provided the basis for estimating nucleated cell counts. Method: immunoSEQ multiplex PCR; TCRdb's copy keeps in-frame clones and lacks some. The V and J calls and clone size are taken from that table; D and trimming were inferred from the DNA. The sample records 150,000 to 200,000 clones, 70% to 85% being singletons. The rearrangement uses TRBV4-3 and TRBJ2-1; D perhaps matches TRBD2 (6 bases). Sequenced input: peripheral blood. The receptor's source is a woman older than 75 with acute or convalescent COVID-19. The CDR3 spells CASSPRGLATNEQFF. The DNA for the CDR3 is TGCGCCAGCAGCCCTCGCGGGCTAGCGACCAATGAGCAGTTCTTC.